This entry concerns a single T cell receptor (beta chain). These data originate in a study of blood T cell repertoires in COVID-19. The V gene lost 1 base and the J gene lost 0 bases, with 15 bases spanning the gap. The V gene's germline CDR1 is MDHEN and CDR2 SYDVKM. This CDR3 has 18 residues. Method: immunoSEQ multiplex PCR; TCRdb's copy keeps in-frame clones and lacks some. The sample lists approximately 200,000 clones; over 75% were seen once. The sample comprised PBMCs or T cells enriched from blood (not recorded which). The source is a woman in her 30s who had been exposed to COVID-19. This chain links TRBV28 with TRBJ1-4, with a possible D match to TRBD1 (6 bases). The CDR3 nucleotides are TGTGCCAGCAGTTTATTAGTGGGGGCGGGTGCAACTAATGAAAAACTGTTTTTT. Its protein is CASSLLVGAGATNEKLFF.